A single sample gave rise to the 24 T cell receptor beta chains below, sequenced in a study of T cell responses to AZD1222 COVID-19 vaccine. The table came from immunoSEQ multiplex PCR; TCRdb's copy has only in-frame clones and leaves some out. The sample has nearly 110,000 clones; 87% are singletons. The sequences come from peripheral blood, collected 28 days after the second AZD1222 dose. Receptors were obtained from an adult who received the AZD1222 COVID-19 vaccine.

The chain combines TRBV5-5 with TRBJ2-4; maybe TRBD1 (5 bases). The germline V gene has CDR1 SGHKS and CDR2 YYEKEE (reference sequence). CDR3 length: 16 amino acids. Trimming shortened V by 4 bases and J by 1 base, and 15 bases separated the two germline ends. The CDR3 DNA reads as TGTGCCAGCAGCGTCCTTTTGGGGCCGGCCAAAAACATTCAGTACTTC. Translating it yields CASSVLLGPAKNIQYF.

The V and J genes are TRBV5-4 and TRBJ1-3; D gene uncertain. Trimming took off 4 bases at V and 0 bases at J, with 8 bases between the two ends. CDR1 and CDR2 (germline): SGHNT, YYREEE (reference sequence). The CDR3 runs 14 residues. CDR3: CASSVESSGNTIYF. In DNA, the CDR3 is TGTGCCAGCAGCGTCGAGAGCTCTGGAAACACCATATATTTT.

The chain combines TRBV7-3 with TRBJ2-6, with a tentative D call TRBD1 (6 bases). The CDR3 is made up of 16 amino acids. Trimming stripped 5 bases from V and 2 bases from J, with 13 bases between. CDR1 and CDR2 (germline): SGHTA, FQGTGA. CDR3 DNA sequence: TGTGCCAGCAGCCTTCAGGGGTTAGCTGGGGCCAACGTCCTGACTTTC. The encoded protein is CASSLQGLAGANVLTF.

The chain is built from TRBV6-5 and TRBJ1-1, with a possible D match to TRBD1 (5 bases). The V gene lost 9 bases and the J gene lost 5 bases, with 16 bases spanning the gap. This CDR3 contains 13 residues. Germline values: CDR1 MNHEY, CDR2 SVGAGI. Here the CDR3 DNA reads TGTGCCAGACGGGCGGGGCCGGGAACTGAAGCTTTCTTT. Translation gives CARRAGPGTEAFF.

The CDR3 region has the DNA TGTGCCAGCAGTTTACGGAGACAGGGCGTTTGGGAGCAGTACTTC. Encoded protein: CASSLRRQGVWEQYF. This chain links TRBV27 with TRBJ2-7; TRBD1 aligns across 7 bases. Germline trimming cut 2 bases from V and 7 bases from J; bases unmatched to any gene: 11. In germline, CDR1 is MNHEY, CDR2 SMNVEV (reference sequence). The CDR3 is 15 amino acids.

V gene TRBV27 combines with J gene TRBJ1-6; 7 nucleotides align to TRBD1. This CDR3 comprises 14 residues. Unmatched junction bases numbered 6, after V lost 5 bases and J lost 8 bases. Germline loops: CDR1 MNHEY, CDR2 SMNVEV (reference sequence). The CDR3 loop reads CASSMSDRDSPLHF. The CDR3, as DNA: TGTGCCAGCAGTATGTCCGACAGGGATTCACCCCTCCACTTT.

The rearrangement links TRBV11-2 to TRBJ2-3, with 11 bases aligning to TRBD2. V lost 6 bases and J lost 4; bases outside the gene matches: 15. The CDR3 has 18 residues. Germline CDR1 SGHAT, CDR2 FQNNGV. The DNA for the CDR3 is TGTGCCAGCAGATCCCTAGCGGGGGGCTACTGGGATCCAGATACGCAGTATTTT. It codes for CASRSLAGGYWDPDTQYF.

The chain uses TRBV4-1 and TRBJ1-2; 9 bases are a match to TRBD1. Germline loops: CDR1 MGHRA, CDR2 YSYEKL. V was clipped by 1 base and J by 5 bases; unmatched bases: 2. The CDR3 totals 14 residues. CDR3 coding DNA: TGCGCCAGCAGCCAAGCCGGACAGGGGTATGGCTACACCTTC. This encodes CASSQAGQGYGYTF.

The chain links TRBV6-1 to TRBJ1-2; a possible D gene is TRBD1 (5 bases). The V gene's germline CDR1 is MNHNS and CDR2 SASEGT. V was shortened by 2 bases and J by 4 bases, with 5 bases between the two germline ends. The CDR3 spans 12 residues. The CDR3: CASSERGYGYTF. The DNA for the CDR3 is TGTGCCAGCAGTGAAAGGGGCTATGGCTACACCTTC.

The chain recombines TRBV18 with TRBJ1-1, with a weak D call TRBD1 (5 bases). Trimming pared 5 bases from V and 3 bases from J, leaving 13 bases between. From germline, CDR1 is KGHSH and CDR2 LQKENI. This CDR3 comprises 14 residues. The CDR3 protein is CASSAGTPDTEAFF. The CDR3 nucleotides are TGTGCCAGCTCAGCCGGGACGCCAGACACTGAAGCTTTCTTT.

This chain joins TRBV3-1 (or the pseudogene TRBV3-2) and TRBJ1-1; maybe TRBD1 (5 bases). V lost 0 bases to trimming and J lost 4 bases, with 9 bases between them. CDR1 and CDR2 (germline): LGHDT, YNNKEL (reference sequence). There are 14 residues in the CDR3. Here the CDR3 reads CASSQERGGTEAFF. Written as DNA, the CDR3 is TGTGCCAGCAGCCAAGAGAGGGGTGGCACTGAAGCTTTCTTT.

The chain uses TRBV18 and TRBJ2-1, with 13 bases matching TRBD2. There are 15 residues in the CDR3. Germline loops: CDR1 KGHSH, CDR2 LQKENI. V dropped 5 bases and J dropped 8; count of bases not matched to a gene: 6. The CDR3 nucleotides read TGTGCCAGCTCAACAAGGACTAGCGGGGGTGATGAGCAGTTCTTC. This sequence encodes CASSTRTSGGDEQFF.

For the CDR3, the DNA is TGTGCCAGTAGTCCAGGGTCCACGCAAGAGACCCAGTACTTC. As protein: CASSPGSTQETQYF. The gene calls are TRBV19 and TRBJ2-5; D is perhaps TRBD1 (5 bases). The CDR3 extends over 14 amino acids. V lost 5 bases, J lost 2 bases, and 12 bases lay in between. Looked up from germline, CDR1 is LNHDA and CDR2 is SQIVND (reference sequence).

This rearrangement joins TRBV12-5 to TRBJ2-1, with no clear D. CDR3 length equals 14 residues. The germline V gene has CDR1 LGHNT and CDR2 FRNRAP. Trimming cost V 3 bases and J 7 bases, with 13 bases left between them. The CDR3 DNA sequence: TGTGCTAGTGGTTTTGGCGGAATGCGGAATGAGCAGTTCTTC. It yields the protein CASGFGGMRNEQFF.

The chain is built from TRBV9 and TRBJ2-7; possibly TRBD1 for D (6 bases). The ends were cut back, 2 bases at V and 2 bases at J, with 11 bases in the middle. Germline CDR1 reads SGDLS; CDR2 reads YYNGEE. The CDR3 is made up of 14 amino acids. CDR3 sequence reads: CASSVDSYPYEQYF. As DNA, the CDR3 is TGTGCCAGCAGCGTGGACAGTTACCCCTACGAGCAGTACTTC. The full variable domain, rest sourced from reference TRBV9 and TRBJ2-7, is DSGVTQTPKHLITATGQRVTLRCSPRSGDLSVYWYQQSLDQGLQFLIQYYNGEERAKGNILERFSAQQFPDLHSELNLSSLELGDSALYFCASSVDSYPYEQYFGPGTRLTVT.

The chain links TRBV6-2 or TRBV6-3 to TRBJ1-1; D is perhaps TRBD1 (5 bases). Germline V lookup: CDR1 MNHEY, CDR2 SVGEGT. With 3 bases removed from V and 2 bases from J, the gap between germline ends came to 13 bases. This CDR3 comprises 15 residues. The DNA of the CDR3 is TGTGCCAGCAGTTATAGGGGACGGGGAAACACTGAAGCTTTCTTT. This gives the protein CASSYRGRGNTEAFF.

The chain couples TRBV2 to TRBJ1-6; D perhaps matches TRBD1 (5 bases). V was shortened by 6 bases and J by 5 bases, with 14 bases between the two germline ends. Germline CDR1 and CDR2: SNHLY and FYNNEI. The CDR3 is 15 residues long. In DNA form, the CDR3 reads TGTGCCAGCAGAGGGGACGGGGGGAATAATTCACCCCTCCACTTT. Translated: CASRGDGGNNSPLHF.

The CDR3 sequence is CASSAGTSESYEQYF. The DNA for the CDR3 is TGTGCCAGCAGCGCCGGGACTAGCGAATCCTACGAGCAGTACTTC. This chain connects TRBV2 to TRBJ2-7; 10 nucleotides match TRBD2. The CDR3 length is 15 residues. Germline assignment: CDR1 SNHLY and CDR2 FYNNEI. V lost 6 bases to trimming and J lost 1 base; unmatched junction nucleotides: 6.

V gene TRBV10-3 combines with J gene TRBJ2-7, with 9 bases identical to TRBD2. V gave up 3 bases and J gave up 2 bases; unmatched junction bases: 2. The germline gives CDR1 ENHRY, CDR2 SYGVKD. The CDR3 runs 14 residues. CDR3 DNA: TGTGCCATCAGTGATAGCGGGGGCGCCTACGAGCAGTACTTC. Amino acid sequence: CAISDSGGAYEQYF.

This chain links TRBV30 with TRBJ2-5; D unresolved. The CDR3 runs to 12 residues. Between the trimmed V and J ends, which lost 3 bases and 5 bases, there was a span of 10 bases. From germline, CDR1 is GTSNPN and CDR2 SVGIG (reference sequence). DNA for the CDR3: TGTGCCTGGAGACGTGAAGTCGAGACCCAGTACTTC. Translated: CAWRREVETQYF.

The genes are TRBV2 and TRBJ2-1; D is undetermined. The V and J ends lost 4 bases and 7 bases respectively, with 11 bases between them. In germline, CDR1 is SNHLY, CDR2 FYNNEI. The CDR3 sequence is 13 residues long. CDR3 in amino acids: CASSGLPLNEQFF. The CDR3 DNA follows: TGTGCCAGCAGTGGACTCCCTCTAAATGAGCAGTTCTTC.

The CDR3 sequence: CASSPPAGGLYGYTF. The CDR3 DNA reads TGTGCCAGCTCCCCTCCGGCAGGGGGGCTCTATGGCTACACCTTC. The chain is built from TRBV6-5 and TRBJ1-2; TRBD1 aligns across 7 bases. The germline gives CDR1 MNHEY, CDR2 SVGAGI. The CDR3 is 15 residues long. With 8 bases clipped from V and 4 bases from J, the junction kept 13 bases outside the gene matches.

The V gene is TRBV5-5, the J gene TRBJ2-1, with a tentative D call TRBD1 (6 bases). Germline CDR1 is SGHKS and CDR2 is YYEKEE (reference sequence). The CDR3 runs 14 residues. Trimming took off 1 base at V and 13 bases at J, with 18 bases between the two ends. DNA for the CDR3: TGTGCCAGCAGCTTGCAGGGGACGGGGTTGGGACAGTTCTTC. It is translated as CASSLQGTGLGQFF.

The chain recombines TRBV3-1 (or the pseudogene TRBV3-2) with TRBJ1-5; no reliable D call. With 4 bases removed from V and 2 bases from J, the gap between germline ends came to 15 bases. CDR1 and CDR2 (germline): LGHDT, YNNKEL (reference sequence). The CDR3 extends over 16 amino acids. CDR3 in amino acids: CASSPRATLGNQPQHF. CDR3 nucleotide sequence: TGTGCCAGCAGCCCGAGGGCGACCCTGGGCAATCAGCCCCAGCATTTT.